These T cell receptor beta chains were read from a single sample in a study of blood T cell repertoires in COVID-19. Sequenced by immunoSEQ multiplex PCR; TCRdb stores in-frame clones only, minus some. Of over 55,000 clones in the sample, around 87% were seen once. Sequenced input: peripheral blood. The source of these receptors is a man in his fifties with active COVID-19. Each CDR3 is given with its conserved first and last residue. D genes are given only for firm matches. Clone size is not always given. Where it is, it says once, few, many or a class for expanded clones.

clone_size	d_call	j_call	v_call	cdr3_aa	cdr3_nt
-	-	TRBJ1-1	TRBV19	CASSKQGPMNTEAFF	TGTGCCAGTAGTAAACAGGGCCCTATGAACACTGAAGCTTTCTTT
-	-	TRBJ2-7	TRBV6-5	CASASASYEQYF	TGTGCCAGCGCTAGCGCCTCCTACGAGCAGTACTTC
-	TRBD1	TRBJ1-1	TRBV3-1/TRBV3-2	CASSPGQVLNTEAFF	TGTGCCAGCAGCCCGGGACAGGTTTTGAACACTGAAGCTTTCTTT
once	TRBD1	TRBJ2-7	TRBV28	CASSAGGGYEQYF	TGTGCCAGCAGCGCAGGGGGCGGATACGAGCAGTACTTC
-	TRBD2	TRBJ2-7	TRBV5-1	CASSLGEGYEQYF	TGCGCCAGCAGCTTGGGGGAGGGGTACGAGCAGTACTTC
once	TRBD2	TRBJ2-7	TRBV4-2	CASSRGLAGETYEQYF	TGTGCCAGCAGCCGAGGACTAGCGGGAGAGACGTACGAGCAGTACTTC
-	TRBD1	TRBJ2-2	TRBV9	CASSGISTGVGAGELFF	TGTGCCAGCAGCGGAATCTCGACAGGGGTAGGCGCCGGGGAGCTGTTTTTT
-	TRBD2	TRBJ2-1	TRBV19	CASRLAGVSNEQFF	TGTGCCAGTAGGCTAGCGGGAGTATCCAATGAGCAGTTCTTC
-	TRBD1	TRBJ1-1	TRBV7-9	CASSFSPGTEFNTEAFF	TGTGCCAGCAGCTTCTCCCCCGGGACAGAATTTAACACTGAAGCTTTCTTT
-	TRBD1	TRBJ1-5	TRBV5-1	CASSLEGTGHQPQHF	TGCGCCAGCAGCTTGGAGGGGACAGGGCATCAGCCCCAGCATTTT
once	TRBD2	TRBJ2-3	TRBV5-1	CASITGTSGSTDTQYF	TGCGCCAGTATTACCGGGACTAGCGGTAGCACAGATACGCAGTATTTT
-	-	TRBJ1-2	TRBV14	CASSHSRGNGYTF	TGTGCCAGCAGCCACTCGAGGGGGAATGGCTACACCTTC
-	-	TRBJ2-3	TRBV4-2	CASSQDRKAADTQYF	TGTGCCAGCAGCCAAGATCGAAAAGCGGCAGATACGCAGTATTTT
-	TRBD1	TRBJ2-1	TRBV5-1	CASSGGTGGNEQFF	TGCGCCAGCAGTGGAGGAACAGGGGGCAATGAGCAGTTCTTC
-	-	TRBJ2-7	TRBV7-3	CASSPTYEQYF	TGTGCCAGCAGCCCCACCTACGAGCAGTACTTC
-	TRBD1	TRBJ2-2	TRBV3-1/TRBV3-2	CASSKYRDRGKTGELFF	TGTGCCAGCAGCAAATACCGGGACAGGGGGAAGACCGGGGAGCTGTTTTTT
-	TRBD1	TRBJ1-6	TRBV5-1	CASSRDRSNSPLHF	TGCGCCAGCAGCCGGGACAGGTCCAATTCACCCCTCCACTTT
-	-	TRBJ2-1	TRBV19	CASSMRHTEQFF	TGTGCCAGTAGTATGCGCCATACCGAGCAGTTCTTC
-	TRBD1	TRBJ1-2	TRBV24-1	CATSDFGTGGGNGYTF	TGTGCCACCAGTGATTTCGGGACAGGGGGAGGGAATGGCTACACCTTC
-	-	TRBJ2-1	TRBV5-5	CASSTDVTGTYNEQFF	TGTGCCAGCAGCACGGACGTAACAGGAACTTACAATGAGCAGTTCTTC
-	-	TRBJ1-2	TRBV29-1	CSVVEGTHGYTF	TGCAGCGTTGTTGAGGGAACCCATGGCTACACCTTC
-	TRBD2	TRBJ2-1	TRBV2	CASRASSGGAGEQFF	TGTGCCAGCAGGGCCTCTAGCGGGGGGGCGGGTGAGCAGTTCTTC
-	-	TRBJ1-2	TRBV25-1	CASSESGRGNGYTF	TGTGCCAGCAGTGAGTCGGGCAGGGGCAATGGCTACACCTTC
-	-	TRBJ1-1	TRBV7-9	CASSLNLYGNTEAFF	TGTGCCAGCAGCCTAAACTTGTACGGGAACACTGAAGCTTTCTTT
-	-	TRBJ1-1	TRBV1	CTSSQVNLRTENTEAFF	TGCACCAGCAGCCAAGTTAACCTCCGGACAGAAAACACTGAAGCTTTCTTT
-	-	TRBJ2-7	TRBV27	CASSFVSGDYEQYF	TGTGCCAGCAGTTTTGTTTCGGGGGATTACGAGCAGTACTTC
once	-	TRBJ1-1	TRBV7-2	CASSFDTGRVTEAFF	TGTGCCAGCAGCTTCGATACGGGGAGGGTAACTGAAGCTTTCTTT
once	TRBD2	TRBJ2-1	TRBV24-1	CATSDSDRTSGRNQFF	TGTGCCACCAGTGATAGCGATAGGACTAGCGGGAGGAATCAGTTCTTC
-	TRBD2	TRBJ2-5	TRBV7-2	CASSILAGAPRETQYF	TGTGCCAGCAGCATCCTAGCGGGGGCCCCCCGTGAGACCCAGTACTTC
-	TRBD1	TRBJ1-1	TRBV7-9	CASSPGGLVGSTEAFF	TGTGCCAGCAGCCCAGGGGGATTGGTGGGGAGCACTGAAGCTTTCTTT
-	-	TRBJ2-7	TRBV6-5	CASSYQQGYEQYF	TGTGCCAGCAGTTACCAACAGGGCTACGAGCAGTACTTC
-	-	TRBJ1-5	TRBV28	CASSLSGGAAQPQHF	TGTGCCAGCAGTTTATCGGGGGGGGCAGCTCAGCCCCAGCATTTT
-	-	TRBJ2-6	TRBV5-1	CASSLQGIGANVLTF	TGCGCCAGCAGCCTACAGGGAATTGGGGCCAACGTCCTGACTTTC
few	-	TRBJ2-3	TRBV28	CASSLLTDTQYF	TGTGCCAGCAGCCTTTTAACAGATACGCAGTATTTT
once	-	TRBJ1-3	TRBV7-3	CASSLTPASSGNTIYF	TGTGCCAGCAGCTTAACACCCGCCAGCTCTGGAAACACCATATATTTT
-	TRBD2	TRBJ2-1	TRBV5-1	CASSLTTSGGLGSYNEQFF	TGCGCCAGCAGCCTTACAACTAGCGGGGGGTTGGGCTCCTACAATGAGCAGTTCTTC
-	TRBD1	TRBJ2-2	TRBV18	CASHHDRGNTGELFF	TGTGCCAGCCACCACGACAGGGGTAACACCGGGGAGCTGTTTTTT
-	TRBD1	TRBJ2-7	TRBV9	CASSSGQGPSEQYF	TGTGCCAGCAGCTCAGGACAGGGACCGTCCGAGCAGTACTTC
few	TRBD1	TRBJ2-1	TRBV3-1/TRBV3-2	CASSQGTGTGPYNEQFF	TGTGCCAGCAGCCAAGGAACCGGGACAGGCCCCTACAATGAGCAGTTCTTC
-	-	TRBJ2-2	TRBV6-1	CASSEASGLGELFF	TGTGCCAGCAGTGAAGCTAGCGGCCTCGGGGAGCTGTTTTTT
once	-	TRBJ2-7	TRBV7-9	CASSLWGQENSYEQYF	TGTGCCAGCAGCCTATGGGGACAAGAGAACTCCTACGAGCAGTACTTC
once	-	TRBJ1-2	TRBV4-3	CASSQDKAGRVSTF	TGCGCCAGCAGCCAAGATAAAGCCGGCAGGGTAAGCACCTTC
-	-	TRBJ2-7	TRBV11-1	CASSFEGSYEQYF	TGTGCCAGCAGCTTTGAGGGATCCTACGAGCAGTACTTC
-	-	TRBJ2-5	TRBV28	CASSRVGQETQYF	TGTGCCAGCAGTCGGGTAGGCCAAGAGACCCAGTACTTC
-	-	TRBJ1-5	TRBV2	CASSDEGGQPQHF	TGTGCCAGCAGTGACGAGGGTGGCCAGCCCCAGCATTTT
-	-	TRBJ1-5	TRBV5-1	CASSFDGNQPQHF	TGCGCCAGCAGCTTTGACGGGAATCAGCCCCAGCATTTT
-	-	TRBJ2-5	TRBV11-3	CASSSVQGGTQYF	TGTGCCAGCAGCTCCGTTCAGGGCGGGACCCAGTACTTC
-	TRBD1	TRBJ2-1	TRBV7-9	CASTTGGSSYNEQFF	TGTGCCAGCACGACAGGGGGTAGCTCCTACAATGAGCAGTTCTTC
-	-	TRBJ2-3	TRBV5-1	CASSLGVSLYTDTQYF	TGCGCCAGCAGCTTGGGTGTTAGCCTGTATACAGATACGCAGTATTTT
-	-	TRBJ1-1	TRBV19	CASSMGPREVGPEAFF	TGTGCCAGTAGTATGGGTCCCAGGGAGGTAGGTCCGGAAGCTTTCTTT
-	TRBD2	TRBJ2-1	TRBV10-3	CATREEARNEQFF	TGTGCCACGCGGGAGGAGGCCCGGAATGAGCAGTTCTTC
-	TRBD2	TRBJ2-1	TRBV5-4	CASSGGDGTYNEQFF	TGTGCCAGCAGCGGGGGGGACGGCACCTACAATGAGCAGTTCTTC
-	TRBD2	TRBJ2-5	TRBV7-9	CASSDVAGRETQYF	TGTGCCAGCAGTGACGTAGCGGGCCGGGAGACCCAGTACTTC
few	-	TRBJ1-5	TRBV27	CASSATGYQPQHF	TGTGCCAGCAGTGCCACAGGGTATCAGCCCCAGCATTTT
-	-	TRBJ2-1	TRBV27	CASSTSSGFDEQFF	TGTGCCAGCAGTACCTCCTCCGGGTTCGATGAGCAGTTCTTC
-	TRBD1	TRBJ1-2	TRBV18	CASSPGQGTYGYTF	TGTGCCAGCTCACCCGGACAGGGGACCTATGGCTACACCTTC
-	TRBD1	TRBJ2-7	TRBV28	CASSPTGNYEQYF	TGTGCCAGCAGCCCGACAGGGAACTACGAGCAGTACTTC